This is a list of T cell receptor beta chains from one sample in a study of T cell responses to AZD1222 COVID-19 vaccine. Profiling relied on immunoSEQ multiplex PCR, and the TCRdb table lists in-frame clones only, not all of them. The table has roughly 120,000 clones, roughly 87% seen once. The sample consisted of peripheral blood, taken 28 days after the second AZD1222 dose. These receptors originate from an adult who received the AZD1222 COVID-19 vaccine. The CDR3 runs from the conserved cysteine through the conserved F or W. A D gene is named only where the DNA matches it firmly. Some rows have no size entry. The others give once, few or many, or a class for an expanded clone.

abundance | j_gene | d_gene | v_gene | CDR3aa | CDR3nt
- | TRBJ1-4 | - | TRBV19 | CASSSTRGEKLFF | TGTGCCAGTAGTTCAACTCGTGGGGAAAAACTGTTTTTT
- | TRBJ2-3 | TRBD2 | TRBV7-2 | CASSSRLAGLRDTQYF | TGTGCCAGCAGCAGCCGACTAGCGGGGTTGAGAGATACGCAGTATTTT
- | TRBJ2-7 | TRBD1 | TRBV11-2 | CASSVRTGAYYEQYF | TGTGCCAGCAGCGTTAGGACAGGGGCCTACTACGAGCAGTACTTC
- | TRBJ2-7 | TRBD1 | TRBV28 | CASRRQGYEQYF | TGTGCCAGCAGGCGACAGGGGTACGAGCAGTACTTC
- | TRBJ1-2 | - | TRBV9 | CASSPQGGQGYGYTF | TGTGCCAGCAGCCCACAGGGCGGCCAGGGGTATGGCTACACCTTC
- | TRBJ1-5 | - | TRBV7-2 | CASSFGGGSQPQHF | TGTGCCAGCAGCTTTGGGGGGGGGAGTCAGCCCCAGCATTTT
- | TRBJ1-2 | TRBD1 | TRBV19 | CASSIIQGTYGYTF | TGTGCCAGTAGTATAATACAGGGGACCTATGGCTACACCTTC
- | TRBJ1-6 | - | TRBV7-2 | CASSLSGYNSPLHF | TGTGCCAGCAGCTTATCGGGGTATAATTCACCCCTCCACTTT
- | TRBJ1-1 | - | TRBV27 | CASTNLRDEAFF | TGTGCCAGCACAAACCTTAGGGACGAAGCTTTCTTT
- | TRBJ2-5 | - | TRBV7-2 | CASSLGRSQETQYF | TGTGCCAGCAGCTTAGGACGGAGCCAAGAGACCCAGTACTTC
- | TRBJ1-1 | - | TRBV6-5 | CASRATEMETEAFF | TGTGCCAGCAGGGCGACAGAGATGGAGACTGAAGCTTTCTTT
once | TRBJ1-2 | - | TRBV7-3 | CASSLLANYGYTF | TGTGCCAGCAGCTTACTTGCTAACTATGGCTACACCTTC
- | TRBJ1-3 | TRBD1 | TRBV3-1/TRBV3-2 | CASSPLTGVGNTIYF | TGTGCCAGCAGCCCGTTAACAGGGGTTGGAAACACCATATATTTT
- | TRBJ2-7 | TRBD1 | TRBV2 | CASRPGTGTYEQYF | TGTGCCAGCCGCCCCGGGACAGGGACTTACGAGCAGTACTTC
- | TRBJ2-2 | TRBD2 | TRBV5-6 | CASSLTGGGSGELFF | TGTGCCAGCAGCTTGACGGGGGGAGGATCCGGGGAGCTGTTTTTT
- | TRBJ2-1 | TRBD2 | TRBV9 | CASSATSGVSYNEQFF | TGTGCCAGCAGCGCGACTAGCGGCGTTTCCTACAATGAGCAGTTCTTC
- | TRBJ1-5 | - | TRBV3-1/TRBV3-2 | CASSARQGGWGQPQHF | TGTGCCAGCAGCGCCCGGCAGGGAGGTTGGGGTCAGCCCCAGCATTTT
once | TRBJ1-5 | - | TRBV2 | CASSEAPSRQPQHF | TGTGCCAGCAGTGAAGCGCCGAGTCGGCAGCCCCAGCATTTT
- | TRBJ2-5 | - | TRBV11-3 | CASSLVQGGTQYF | TGTGCCAGCAGCTTAGTACAGGGCGGGACCCAGTACTTC
- | TRBJ1-5 | TRBD1 | TRBV5-1 | CASSPGGTDYQPQHF | TGCGCCAGCAGCCCGGGGGGGACAGACTATCAGCCCCAGCATTTT
- | TRBJ2-3 | TRBD1 | TRBV15 | CATSGQDRGADTQYF | TGTGCCACCAGCGGACAAGACAGGGGGGCAGATACGCAGTATTTT
- | TRBJ2-3 | TRBD2 | TRBV5-6 | CASSLGLAGEVDTQYF | TGTGCCAGCAGCTTGGGACTAGCGGGGGAAGTAGATACGCAGTATTTT
- | TRBJ1-5 | TRBD1 | TRBV7-8 | CASSLGDRGSNQPQHF | TGTGCCAGCAGCTTGGGGGACAGGGGAAGCAATCAGCCCCAGCATTTT
- | TRBJ2-3 | - | TRBV4-1 | CASSQVNWNTDTQYF | TGCGCCAGCAGCCAAGTTAACTGGAACACAGATACGCAGTATTTT
- | TRBJ2-7 | - | TRBV6-5 | CASSPVMWVIYEQYF | TGTGCCAGCAGCCCAGTGATGTGGGTAATCTACGAGCAGTACTTC
- | TRBJ2-3 | - | TRBV6-6 | CASSLGGPIDTQYF | TGTGCCAGCAGCCTGGGGGGGCCGATAGATACGCAGTATTTT
- | TRBJ2-7 | - | TRBV3-1/TRBV3-2 | CASSQDLKGYEQYF | TGTGCCAGCAGCCAAGATTTAAAGGGCTACGAGCAGTACTTC
- | TRBJ1-5 | TRBD1 | TRBV2 | CASRDRGFIQPQHF | TGTGCCAGCAGGGACAGGGGGTTCATCCAGCCCCAGCATTTT
- | TRBJ2-1 | - | TRBV4-3 | CASSQELSSGYNEQFF | TGCGCCAGCAGCCAAGAACTCAGCTCGGGATACAATGAGCAGTTCTTC
- | TRBJ1-2 | - | TRBV28 | CASQSYGYTF | TGTGCCAGCCAATCCTATGGCTACACCTTC
once | TRBJ1-4 | - | TRBV5-6 | CASSLVGTGEKLFF | TGTGCCAGCAGCTTGGTTGGAACAGGTGAAAAACTGTTTTTT
few | TRBJ1-2 | TRBD1 | TRBV15 | CATSRDRTGDGYTF | TGTGCCACCAGCAGAGATCGGACAGGGGATGGCTACACCTTC
- | TRBJ2-7 | - | TRBV18 | CASSPRQGTYEQYF | TGTGCCAGCTCACCACGGCAGGGTACCTACGAGCAGTACTTC
- | TRBJ2-7 | - | TRBV12-3/TRBV12-4 | CASRPSTSVGQYF | TGTGCCAGCAGGCCATCAACGTCGGTCGGGCAGTACTTC
- | TRBJ2-2 | TRBD2 | TRBV7-3 | CASSFSGGPNTGELFF | TGTGCCAGCAGCTTTAGCGGGGGACCGAACACCGGGGAGCTGTTTTTT
- | TRBJ1-1 | TRBD1 | TRBV5-6 | CASSPDRVTEAFF | TGTGCCAGCAGCCCTGACAGGGTGACTGAAGCTTTCTTT
- | TRBJ1-2 | - | TRBV19 | CASSQDQGRRGYTF | TGTGCCAGTAGTCAAGATCAGGGGAGGAGGGGCTACACCTTC
- | TRBJ2-3 | - | TRBV3-1/TRBV3-2 | CASSQSRTSTDTQYF | TGTGCCAGCAGCCAGTCACGTACTAGCACAGATACGCAGTATTTT
- | TRBJ2-6 | - | TRBV28 | CASKAGANVLTF | TGTGCCAGCAAGGCTGGGGCCAACGTCCTGACTTTC
- | TRBJ1-1 | - | TRBV11-1 | CASTRDIVPEAFF | TGTGCCAGCACCCGGGACATTGTCCCTGAAGCTTTCTTT
- | TRBJ1-1 | TRBD1 | TRBV28 | CASRDRVTEAFF | TGTGCCAGCAGAGACAGGGTTACTGAAGCTTTCTTT
- | TRBJ1-1 | - | TRBV18 | CASSPDHTEAFF | TGTGCCAGCTCACCAGATCACACTGAAGCTTTCTTT
- | TRBJ2-5 | TRBD1 | TRBV10-3 | CAISESRPGTGGQETQYF | TGTGCCATCAGTGAGTCGAGGCCGGGGACAGGGGGTCAAGAGACCCAGTACTTC
- | TRBJ2-5 | TRBD2 | TRBV28 | CATKTSVEETQYF | TGTGCCACCAAGACTAGCGTCGAGGAGACCCAGTACTTC
- | TRBJ1-1 | - | TRBV29-1 | CSAVRGMNTEAFF | TGCAGCGCCGTACGGGGCATGAACACTGAAGCTTTCTTT
- | TRBJ1-5 | - | TRBV3-1/TRBV3-2 | CASSQDSGNQPQHF | TGTGCCAGCAGCCAAGATTCAGGAAATCAGCCCCAGCATTTT
- | TRBJ2-7 | - | TRBV30 | CAWSKGGYEQYF | TGTGCCTGGAGTAAAGGGGGATACGAGCAGTACTTC
- | TRBJ1-5 | - | TRBV5-6 | CASSLSPPGNQPQHF | TGTGCCAGCAGCTTGTCCCCGCCAGGGAATCAGCCCCAGCATTTT
- | TRBJ2-7 | TRBD1 | TRBV2 | CASSEDRGDDEQYF | TGTGCCAGCAGCGAGGACAGGGGCGACGACGAGCAGTACTTC
- | TRBJ2-7 | - | TRBV5-1 | CASRGIYEQYF | TGCGCCAGCAGAGGGATCTACGAGCAGTACTTC